Listed below are T cell receptor beta chains from one sample, sequenced in a study of PD-1 blockade in classical Hodgkin lymphoma. Generated by immunoSEQ multiplex PCR, the TCRdb table keeps only in-frame clones and is missing some. The data hold around 99,000 clones, with roughly 79% observed a single time. The sample consisted of peripheral blood mononuclear cells (PBMCs), taken before the second cycle of nivolumab. The receptors derive from a human donor with classical Hodgkin lymphoma. Both conserved end residues are part of each CDR3. The D gene is left open where the match is weak. Clone sizes are given selectively: once, few, many, or a class where the clone is expanded.

v_gene,abundance,j_gene,d_gene,CDR3nt,CDR3aa
TRBV29-1,-,TRBJ2-1,-,TGCAGCGTTGATCCGGGATTAACCTACAATGAGCAGTTCTTC,CSVDPGLTYNEQFF
TRBV10-3,-,TRBJ1-3,-,TGTGCCATCACCGAAGCCGCTGGAAACACCATATATTTT,CAITEAAGNTIYF
TRBV7-3,-,TRBJ1-1,-,TGTGCCAGCAGCCAGACAGGTTCCACTGAAGCTTTCTTT,CASSQTGSTEAFF
TRBV6-1,-,TRBJ2-7,-,TGTGCCAGCAGTGAGGGATGGGGGAGCTCCTACGAGCAGTACTTC,CASSEGWGSSYEQYF
TRBV6-6,-,TRBJ2-7,-,TGTGCCAGCAGTTACGGGGGGCTGGACGAGCAGTACTTC,CASSYGGLDEQYF
TRBV5-6,once,TRBJ2-5,-,TGTGCCAGCAGCAGGACAGCCAAAGAGACCCAGTACTTC,CASSRTAKETQYF
TRBV14,-,TRBJ2-7,TRBD2,TGTGCCAGCAGCCATCGGACTAGCGGGAACACCTACGAGCAGTACTTC,CASSHRTSGNTYEQYF
TRBV4-3,-,TRBJ2-1,TRBD2,TGCGCCAGCAGCCAAGATCGGGCGGGAGGCTCCTACAATGAGCAGTTCTTC,CASSQDRAGGSYNEQFF
TRBV29-1,-,TRBJ2-1,TRBD2,TGCAGCGTTGAAGGAGGGGGAGGCGGGAGGGCCGACAATGAGCAGTTCTTC,CSVEGGGGGRADNEQFF
TRBV2,-,TRBJ1-4,TRBD1,TGTGCCAGCAGTGGCAGGGGGGGTGAAAAACTGTTTTTT,CASSGRGGEKLFF
TRBV6-1,-,TRBJ2-3,TRBD2,TGTGCCGGAGACCGGGGGGGCACAGATACGCAGTATTTT,CAGDRGGTDTQYF
TRBV6-1,-,TRBJ2-7,TRBD1,TGTGCCAGCACCCAAGACAGGGGGTCCACCTACGAGCAGTACTTC,CASTQDRGSTYEQYF
TRBV18,-,TRBJ2-7,-,TGTGCCAGCTCACCCGGCGGGCTCCCCTACGAGCAGTACTTC,CASSPGGLPYEQYF
TRBV5-4,-,TRBJ1-1,-,TGTGCCAGCAGCTTGGCCGCGGGGGACGCCGAAGCTTTCTTT,CASSLAAGDAEAFF
TRBV19,-,TRBJ2-7,TRBD1,TGTGCCAGTAGTTCTACAGGGACAGGGGGACACGAGCAGTACTTC,CASSSTGTGGHEQYF
TRBV5-8,-,TRBJ2-2,-,TGTGCCAGCAGCCCCGGGTCTATAGGCCTAGCCACCACCGGGGAGCTGTTTTTT,CASSPGSIGLATTGELFF
TRBV6-5,-,TRBJ2-7,TRBD1,TGTGCCAGCAGTTACGTAAAACAGGGGGACTACGAGCAGTACTTC,CASSYVKQGDYEQYF
TRBV5-8,-,TRBJ1-3,-,TGTGCCAGCAGCTTGTACGGGGCGGCTGGAAACACCATATATTTT,CASSLYGAAGNTIYF
TRBV11-2,-,TRBJ1-2,-,TGTGCCAGCAGCTTACGGCCAGGGGCCATCAACTATGGCTACACCTTC,CASSLRPGAINYGYTF
TRBV2,-,TRBJ2-5,-,TGTGCCAGCAACCTTTGGGGCAGCCAAGAGACCCAGTACTTC,CASNLWGSQETQYF
TRBV5-4,-,TRBJ2-5,TRBD2,TGTGCCAGCAGCTTGGGAGGGGCTAGCGGACAAGAGACCCAGTACTTC,CASSLGGASGQETQYF
TRBV19,-,TRBJ1-1,-,TGTGCCAGTAGTATTGGGTCGGGGGGGACTGAAGCTTTCTTT,CASSIGSGGTEAFF
TRBV19,-,TRBJ1-1,-,TGTGCCAGTAGTCCCCTTGCAGGTGAAGCTTTCTTT,CASSPLAGEAFF
TRBV5-4,-,TRBJ2-3,-,TGTGCCAGCAGCTTACGGGGCACAGATACGCAGTATTTT,CASSLRGTDTQYF
TRBV7-3,medium-sized,TRBJ1-1,TRBD1,TGTGCCAGCAGCTTAACTACAGGGGGAAACACTGAAGCTTTCTTT,CASSLTTGGNTEAFF